This TCR beta chain comes out of a study of blood T cell repertoires in COVID-19. This clone was observed a handful of times. The trim removed 4 bases at V and 0 bases at J, leaving 3 bases unmatched. CDR3 length: 16 amino acids. Germline V CDR1 and CDR2: SGHNT, YENEEA. The table came from immunoSEQ multiplex PCR; TCRdb's copy has only in-frame clones and leaves some out. The repertoire holds some 290,000 clones, with more than 85% as singletons. Sequencing was done on a sample of PBMCs or T cells enriched from blood (not recorded which). The source is a woman in her 30s who had been exposed to COVID-19. This chain connects TRBV11-3 to TRBJ2-6; 7 bases are shared with TRBD1. The CDR3 loop reads CASSSRDSSGANVLTF. CDR3 sequence (DNA): TGTGCCAGCAGCTCCCGGGACAGCTCTGGGGCCAACGTCCTGACTTTC. Full variable domain (missing parts from reference TRBV11-3 and TRBJ2-6): EAGVVQSPRYKIIEKKQPVAFWCNPISGHNTLYWYLQNLGQGPELLIRYENEEAVDDSQLPKDRFSAERLKGVDSTLKIQPAELGDSAVYLCASSSRDSSGANVLTFGAGSRLTVL.